This TCR beta chain is from a study of T-cell memory formation after mild COVID-19. Study context: For the most part, TCR clusters were specific to one donor. The study's findings and limits: CD4/CD8 balance characterized clones contracting day 15 to 85, and CD4+ skew characterized later expanders.

Worth noting for this clonotype: Its target is not known.

Via MiXCR, TCRdb re-called the 5' RACE reads, giving one row per CDR3 protein. The sample consists of under 300,000 distinct CDR3 sequences, 8% to 10% of them appearing once. The V gene's germline CDR1 is SGDLS and CDR2 YYNGEE. This CDR3 has 17 residues. Trimming at V came to 4 bases and at J to 5 bases, leaving 15 bases not matched to a gene. The V and J genes are TRBV9 and TRBJ2-3, with 8 bases lining up with TRBD1. Sequenced sample: PBMCs or a T cell subset sorted from them (not recorded which). The TCR originated in a man aged 18 to 30 who had mild COVID-19 (a few samples of this study predate the infection). Cell type and time point are not known. Written as DNA, the CDR3 is TGTGCCAGCAGCTCATCTCCATGGACAGGGTCAAGAGATACGCAGTATTTT. Translation gives CASSSSPWTGSRDTQYF.